A single T cell receptor beta chain is shown here with its context. The data are from a study of shared clonotypes between healthy human individuals. Germline CDR1 and CDR2: MDHEN and SYDVKM. V trimming: 4 bases; J trimming: 1 base; junction bases outside the gene matches: 11. The CDR3 is 17 residues long. It was at deep level that the assay was run. Clones were sequenced by immunoSEQ multiplex PCR, and TCRdb holds only the in-frame ones, with some missing. This table has 2 million to 2.5 million clones, 93% appearing once. Study donors comprised healthy, HIV-negative adults devoid of recent acute infection or vaccination.

The rearrangement links TRBV28 to TRBJ2-7; 9 bases match TRBD2. Sequencing was done on a sample of naive CD4+ T cells from PBMCs. Specified subset: CD45RA+ positively selected. This TCR was recovered from a young man in good health. Some clones in this sample may be carry-over from other donors' samples. The CDR3 is CASSSPRGSGGSYEQYF. The CDR3 nucleotides are TGTGCCAGCAGTTCCCCCCGGGGAAGCGGGGGGTCCTACGAGCAGTACTTC.